The clone carrying this T cell receptor (beta chain) was seen ten or more times. This CDR3 has 14 amino acids. CDR1 is SGHTA, CDR2 FQGNSA, per germline. V shed 5 bases and J shed 6 bases, with 15 bases lying between them. The entry originates in a study of molecular identifiers for immune sequencing clone quantification. Previously described methods and listed TCR primers were used for bulk TCR libraries. TCRdb reanalysed the PCR reads using MiXCR and keeps one entry per CDR3 protein. The sample holds about 89,000 distinct CDR3 sequences, 15% to 20% seen once. Naive CD8 T cells were sorted, and the gate applied was CD8+CD4-CCR7+CD45RA+.

Sample: naive CD8+ T cells from blood, with Jurkat cell RNA spiked in. Specified subset: FACS-sorted CD8+CD4-CCR7+CD45RA+ naive T cells. The clonotype originates from a human donor in good health. Some libraries in this study had Jurkat cell RNA spiked in. The gene calls are TRBV7-2 and TRBJ2-3; D is possibly TRBD2 (5 bases). The CDR3 region is CASSVLAFSDTQYF. CDR3 DNA sequence: TGTGCCAGCAGCGTTCTAGCTTTCTCGGATACGCAGTATTTT. Combining the CDR3 with reference TRBV7-2 and TRBJ2-3 gives the whole variable domain GAGVSQSPSNKVTEKGKDVELRCDPISGHTALYWYRQSLGQGLEFLIYFQGNSAPDKSGLPSDRFSAERTGGSVSTLTIQRTQQEDSAVYLCASSVLAFSDTQYFGPGTRLTVL.